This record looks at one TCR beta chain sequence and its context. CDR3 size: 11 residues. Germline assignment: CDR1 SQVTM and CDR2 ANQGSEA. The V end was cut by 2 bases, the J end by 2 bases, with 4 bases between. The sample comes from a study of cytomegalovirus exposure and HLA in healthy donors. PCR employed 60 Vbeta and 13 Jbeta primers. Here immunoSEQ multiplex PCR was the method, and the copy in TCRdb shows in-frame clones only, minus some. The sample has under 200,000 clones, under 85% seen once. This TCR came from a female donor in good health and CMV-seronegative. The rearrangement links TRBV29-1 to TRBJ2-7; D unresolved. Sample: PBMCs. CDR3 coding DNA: TGCAGCGTTGAAAGCGCCTACGAGCAGTACTTC. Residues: CSVESAYEQYF.